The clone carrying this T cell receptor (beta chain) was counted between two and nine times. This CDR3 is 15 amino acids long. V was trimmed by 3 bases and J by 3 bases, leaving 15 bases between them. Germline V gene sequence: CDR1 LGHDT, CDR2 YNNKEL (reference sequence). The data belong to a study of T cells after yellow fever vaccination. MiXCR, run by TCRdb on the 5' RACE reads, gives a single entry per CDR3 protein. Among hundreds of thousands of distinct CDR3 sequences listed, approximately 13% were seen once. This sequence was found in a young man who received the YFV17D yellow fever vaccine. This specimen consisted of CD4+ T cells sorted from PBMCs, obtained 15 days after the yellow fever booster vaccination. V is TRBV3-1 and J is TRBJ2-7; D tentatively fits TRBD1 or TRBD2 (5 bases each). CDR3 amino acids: CASSHSRDGDYEQYF. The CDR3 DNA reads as TGTGCCAGCAGCCATTCCCGGGACGGTGACTACGAGCAGTACTTC.